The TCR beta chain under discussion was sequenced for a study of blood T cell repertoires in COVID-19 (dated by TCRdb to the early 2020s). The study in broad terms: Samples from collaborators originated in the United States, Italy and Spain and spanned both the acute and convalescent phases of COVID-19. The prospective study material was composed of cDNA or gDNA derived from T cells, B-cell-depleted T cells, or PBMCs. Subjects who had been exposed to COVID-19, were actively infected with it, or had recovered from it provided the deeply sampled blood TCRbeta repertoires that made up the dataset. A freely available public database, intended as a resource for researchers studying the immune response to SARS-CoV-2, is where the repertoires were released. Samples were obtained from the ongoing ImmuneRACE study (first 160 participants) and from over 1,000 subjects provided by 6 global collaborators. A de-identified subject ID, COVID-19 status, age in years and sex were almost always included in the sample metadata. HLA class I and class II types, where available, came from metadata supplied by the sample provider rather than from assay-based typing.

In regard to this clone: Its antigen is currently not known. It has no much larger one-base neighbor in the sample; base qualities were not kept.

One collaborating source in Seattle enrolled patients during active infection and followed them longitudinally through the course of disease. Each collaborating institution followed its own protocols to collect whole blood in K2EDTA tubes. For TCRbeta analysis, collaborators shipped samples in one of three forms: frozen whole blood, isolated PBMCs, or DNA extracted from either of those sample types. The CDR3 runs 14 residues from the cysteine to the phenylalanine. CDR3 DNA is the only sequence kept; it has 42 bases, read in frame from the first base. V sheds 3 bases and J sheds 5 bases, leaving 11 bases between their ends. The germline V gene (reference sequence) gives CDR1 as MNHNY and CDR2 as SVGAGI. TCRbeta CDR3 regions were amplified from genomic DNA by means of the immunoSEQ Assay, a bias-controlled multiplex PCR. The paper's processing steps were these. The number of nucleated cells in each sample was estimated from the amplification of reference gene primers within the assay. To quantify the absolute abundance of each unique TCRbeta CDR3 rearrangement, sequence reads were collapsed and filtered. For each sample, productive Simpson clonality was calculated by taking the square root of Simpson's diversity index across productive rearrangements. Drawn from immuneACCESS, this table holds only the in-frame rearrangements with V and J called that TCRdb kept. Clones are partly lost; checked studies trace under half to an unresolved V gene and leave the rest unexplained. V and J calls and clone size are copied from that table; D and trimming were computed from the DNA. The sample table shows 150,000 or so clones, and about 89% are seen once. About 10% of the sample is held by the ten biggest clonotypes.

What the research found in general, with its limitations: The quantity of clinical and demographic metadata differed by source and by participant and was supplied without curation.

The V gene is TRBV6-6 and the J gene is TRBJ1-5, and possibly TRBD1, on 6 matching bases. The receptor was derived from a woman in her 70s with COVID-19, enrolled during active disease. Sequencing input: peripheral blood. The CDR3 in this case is CASSYEQGYQPQHF. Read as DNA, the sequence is TGTGCCAGCAGTTATGAACAGGGTTATCAGCCCCAGCATTTT.